This is a list of T cell receptor beta chains from one sample in a study of blood T cell repertoires in COVID-19. Sequenced by immunoSEQ multiplex PCR; TCRdb stores in-frame clones only, minus some. The data contain about 170,000 clones, under 90% of them singletons. The sample taken for sequencing was PBMCs or T cells enriched from blood (not recorded which). Receptors were obtained from a man aged 45 to 65 who had recovered from COVID-19. CDR3s include the opening cysteine and the closing phenylalanine or tryptophan. Each record gives: V gene, D gene, J gene, CDR3 protein, CDR3 DNA. A D gene is named only where the DNA matches it firmly.

TRBV3-1/TRBV3-2,TRBD2,TRBJ2-1,CASSQVSSGGATFF,TGTGCCAGCAGCCAAGTTTCTAGCGGGGGGGCTACGTTCTTC
TRBV24-1,.,TRBJ1-2,CATSDLFRDRGYTF,TGTGCCACCAGTGATTTATTCCGGGATCGCGGCTACACCTTC
TRBV6-5,.,TRBJ1-5,CASRAEGMAQHF,TGTGCCAGCAGGGCAGAGGGTATGGCCCAGCATTTT
TRBV3-1/TRBV3-2,.,TRBJ1-1,CASSQDSRRERGAFF,TGTGCCAGCAGCCAAGATTCCCGGAGGGAAAGGGGAGCTTTCTTT
TRBV7-3,.,TRBJ1-1,CASSSWPSTEAFF,TGTGCCAGCAGCTCGTGGCCAAGCACTGAAGCTTTCTTT
TRBV18,.,TRBJ2-3,CASSPTQIDTQYF,TGTGCCAGCTCACCAACCCAGATTGATACGCAGTATTTT
TRBV11-2,.,TRBJ1-3,CASSPLPRTIYF,TGTGCCAGCAGCCCCCTCCCCCGCACCATATATTTT
TRBV10-3,TRBD1,TRBJ1-2,CAISETGQNYGYTF,TGTGCCATCAGTGAGACGGGACAGAACTATGGCTACACCTTC
TRBV27,TRBD1,TRBJ1-2,CASSPTGQAPNYGYTF,TGTGCCAGCAGCCCCACCGGACAGGCTCCTAACTATGGCTACACCTTC
TRBV7-9,.,TRBJ2-7,CASSPTGTGTYQQYF,TGTGCCAGCAGCCCCACCGGGACCGGGACATACCAGCAGTACTTC
TRBV28,.,TRBJ1-5,CASTTGESSQPQHF,TGTGCCAGCACCACCGGGGAATCAAGTCAGCCCCAGCATTTT
TRBV27,.,TRBJ1-2,CASSPARSYGYTF,TGTGCCAGCAGCCCCGCGAGGAGCTATGGCTACACCTTC
TRBV6-2/TRBV6-3,.,TRBJ1-1,CASSYSGVATEAFF,TGTGCCAGCAGTTACTCAGGGGTGGCCACTGAAGCTTTCTTT
TRBV7-2,.,TRBJ1-2,CASSLSRGLVGYTF,TGTGCCAGCAGCTTATCCAGAGGTTTGGTAGGCTACACCTTC
TRBV2,TRBD1,TRBJ1-2,CASSYGTGGLNGYTF,TGTGCCAGCAGCTACGGGACAGGGGGCCTAAATGGCTACACCTTC
TRBV6-1,TRBD1,TRBJ1-5,CASSVTGGYSNQPQHF,TGTGCCAGCAGTGTTACAGGGGGCTATAGCAATCAGCCCCAGCATTTT
TRBV28,TRBD1,TRBJ1-2,CASKNARKAGTGTYGYTF,TGTGCCAGCAAGAACGCACGCAAAGCAGGGACAGGGACCTATGGCTACACCTTC